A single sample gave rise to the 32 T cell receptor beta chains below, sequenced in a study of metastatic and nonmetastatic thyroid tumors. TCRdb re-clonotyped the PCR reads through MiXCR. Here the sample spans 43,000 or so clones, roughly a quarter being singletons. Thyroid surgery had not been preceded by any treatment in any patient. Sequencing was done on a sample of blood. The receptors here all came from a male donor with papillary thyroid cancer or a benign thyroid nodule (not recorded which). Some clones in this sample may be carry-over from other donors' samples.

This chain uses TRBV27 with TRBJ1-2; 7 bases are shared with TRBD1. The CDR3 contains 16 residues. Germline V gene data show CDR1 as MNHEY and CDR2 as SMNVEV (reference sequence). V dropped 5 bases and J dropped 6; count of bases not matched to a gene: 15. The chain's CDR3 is CASSDRGQTARNGYTF. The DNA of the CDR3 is TGTGCCAGCAGTGATCGGGGACAGACCGCTAGGAATGGCTACACCTTC.

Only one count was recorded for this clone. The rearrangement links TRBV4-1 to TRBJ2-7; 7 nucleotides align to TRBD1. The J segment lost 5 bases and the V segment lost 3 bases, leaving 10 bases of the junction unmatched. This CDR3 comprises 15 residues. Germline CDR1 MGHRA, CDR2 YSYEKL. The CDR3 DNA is TGCGCCAGCAGCCAGGCCTCGACAGGGTTCCACGAGCAGTACTTC. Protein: CASSQASTGFHEQYF.

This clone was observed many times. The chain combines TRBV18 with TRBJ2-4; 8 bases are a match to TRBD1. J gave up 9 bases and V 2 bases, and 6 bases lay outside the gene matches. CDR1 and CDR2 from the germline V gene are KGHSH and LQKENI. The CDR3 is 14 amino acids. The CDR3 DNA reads TGTGCCAGCTCACCAAGCCAGGGGGCACCCATTCAGTACTTC. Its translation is CASSPSQGAPIQYF. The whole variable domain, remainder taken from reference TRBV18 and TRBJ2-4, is NAGVMQNPRHLVRRRGQEARLRCSPMKGHSHVYWYRQLPEEGLKFMVYLQKENIIDESGMPKERFSAEFPKEGPSILRIQQVVRGDSAAYFCASSPSQGAPIQYFGAGTRLSVL.

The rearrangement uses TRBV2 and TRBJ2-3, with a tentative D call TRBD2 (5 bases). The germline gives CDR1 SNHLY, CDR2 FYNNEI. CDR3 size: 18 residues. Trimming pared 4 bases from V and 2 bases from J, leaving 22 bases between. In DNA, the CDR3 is TGTGCCAGCAGTGTTAGCCTTTCAGCGGCCACATACACAGATACGCAGTATTTT. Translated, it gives CASSVSLSAATYTDTQYF.

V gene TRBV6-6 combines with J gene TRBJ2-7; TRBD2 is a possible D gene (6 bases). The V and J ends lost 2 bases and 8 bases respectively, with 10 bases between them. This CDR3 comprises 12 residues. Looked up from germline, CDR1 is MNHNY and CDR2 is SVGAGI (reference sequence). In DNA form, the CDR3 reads TGTGCCAGCAGTTACGGTGCGGGGAAGCAGTACTTC. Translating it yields CASSYGAGKQYF.

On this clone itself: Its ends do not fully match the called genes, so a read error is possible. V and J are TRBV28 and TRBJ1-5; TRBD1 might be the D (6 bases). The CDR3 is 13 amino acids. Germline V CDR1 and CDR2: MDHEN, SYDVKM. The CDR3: CASSLDRDQPRHF. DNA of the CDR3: TGTGCCAGCAGTTTGGACAGAGATCAGCCCCGGCATTTT.

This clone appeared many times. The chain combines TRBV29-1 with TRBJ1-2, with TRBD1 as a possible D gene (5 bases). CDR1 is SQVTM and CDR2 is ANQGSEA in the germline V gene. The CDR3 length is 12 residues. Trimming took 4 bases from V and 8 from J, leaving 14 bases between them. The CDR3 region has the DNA TGCAGCGTTGCTTTGGCCGGGGACGGCTACACCTTC. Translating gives CSVALAGDGYTF.

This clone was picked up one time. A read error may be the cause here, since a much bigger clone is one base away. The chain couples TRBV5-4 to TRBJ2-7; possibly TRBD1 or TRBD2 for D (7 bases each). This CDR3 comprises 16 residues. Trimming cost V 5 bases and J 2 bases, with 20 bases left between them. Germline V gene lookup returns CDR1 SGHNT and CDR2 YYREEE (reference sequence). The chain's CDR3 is CASRPGGREPTYEQYF. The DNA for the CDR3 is TGTGCCAGCAGACCAGGGGGGCGGGAGCCAACCTACGAGCAGTACTTC. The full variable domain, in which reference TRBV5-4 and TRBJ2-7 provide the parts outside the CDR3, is ETGVTQSPTHLIKTRGQQVTLRCSSQSGHNTVSWYQQALGQGPQFIFQYYREEENGRGNFPPRFSGLQFPNYSSELNVNALELDDSALYLCASRPGGREPTYEQYFGPGTRLTVT.

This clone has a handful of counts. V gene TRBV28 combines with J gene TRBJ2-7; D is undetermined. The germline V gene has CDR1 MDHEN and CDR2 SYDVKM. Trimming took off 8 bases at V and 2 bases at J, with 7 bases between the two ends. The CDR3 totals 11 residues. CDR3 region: CASSRAYEQYF. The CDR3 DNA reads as TGTGCCAGCTCGCGCGCCTACGAGCAGTACTTC.

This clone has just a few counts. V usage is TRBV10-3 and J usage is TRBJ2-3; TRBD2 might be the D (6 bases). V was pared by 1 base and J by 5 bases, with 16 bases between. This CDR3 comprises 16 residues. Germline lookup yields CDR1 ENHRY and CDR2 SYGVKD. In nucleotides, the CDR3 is TGTGCCATCAGTGAGTACCGATCGGGAGTTGGAGATACGCAGTATTTT. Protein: CAISEYRSGVGDTQYF.

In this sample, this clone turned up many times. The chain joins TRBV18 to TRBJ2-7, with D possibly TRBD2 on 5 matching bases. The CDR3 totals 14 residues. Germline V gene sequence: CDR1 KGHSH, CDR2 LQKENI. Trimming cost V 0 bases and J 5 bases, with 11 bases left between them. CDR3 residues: CASSPPASRNEQYF. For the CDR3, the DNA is TGTGCCAGCTCACCACCAGCTAGCCGCAACGAGCAGTACTTC. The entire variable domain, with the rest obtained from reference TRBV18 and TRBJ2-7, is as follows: NAGVMQNPRHLVRRRGQEARLRCSPMKGHSHVYWYRQLPEEGLKFMVYLQKENIIDESGMPKERFSAEFPKEGPSILRIQQVVRGDSAAYFCASSPPASRNEQYFGPGTRLTVT.

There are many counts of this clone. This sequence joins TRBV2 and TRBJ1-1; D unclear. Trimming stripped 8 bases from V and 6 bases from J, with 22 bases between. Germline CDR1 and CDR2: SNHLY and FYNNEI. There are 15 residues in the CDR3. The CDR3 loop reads CASRNRAAAGPEAFF. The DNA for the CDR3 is TGTGCCAGCCGCAATAGGGCGGCGGCGGGCCCTGAAGCTTTCTTT. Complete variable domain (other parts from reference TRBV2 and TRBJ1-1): EPEVTQTPSHQVTQMGQEVILRCVPISNHLYFYWYRQILGQKVEFLVSFYNNEISEKSEIFDDQFSVERPDGSNFTLKIRSTKLEDSAMYFCASRNRAAAGPEAFFGQGTRLTVV.

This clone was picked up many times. CDR3 in DNA: TGCAGTGCTAGACCCCATGGGGGGGCGCCTGGGGAAAAACTGTTTTTT. This translates into CSARPHGGAPGEKLFF. This chain connects TRBV20-1 to TRBJ1-4; a weak D match, TRBD1 (6 bases). The V and J ends lost 2 bases and 8 bases respectively, with 21 bases between them. Germline values: CDR1 DFQATT, CDR2 SNEGSKA (reference sequence). The CDR3 consists of 16 residues.

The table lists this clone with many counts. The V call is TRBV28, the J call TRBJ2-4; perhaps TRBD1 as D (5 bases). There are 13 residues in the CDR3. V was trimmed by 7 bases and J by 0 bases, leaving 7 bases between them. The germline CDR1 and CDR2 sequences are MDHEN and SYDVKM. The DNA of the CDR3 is TGTGCCAGCAAGGGGTCAGCCAAAAACATTCAGTACTTC. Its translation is CASKGSAKNIQYF.

This CDR3 is CASSPSGAVYTF. The DNA of the CDR3 is TGTGCCAGCAGCCCCTCAGGGGCTGTCTACACCTTC. The genes are TRBV3-1 and TRBJ1-2, with a weak D call TRBD1 (6 bases). CDR3 length: 12 residues. The V gene lost 4 bases and the J gene lost 10 bases, with 13 bases spanning the gap. Germline lookup yields CDR1 LGHDT and CDR2 YNNKEL (reference sequence).

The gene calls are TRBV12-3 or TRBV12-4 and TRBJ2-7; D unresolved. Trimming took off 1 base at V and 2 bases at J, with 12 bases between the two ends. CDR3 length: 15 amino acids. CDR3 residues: CASSLVASLTYEQYF. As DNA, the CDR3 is TGTGCCAGCAGTTTAGTGGCATCTCTTACCTACGAGCAGTACTTC.

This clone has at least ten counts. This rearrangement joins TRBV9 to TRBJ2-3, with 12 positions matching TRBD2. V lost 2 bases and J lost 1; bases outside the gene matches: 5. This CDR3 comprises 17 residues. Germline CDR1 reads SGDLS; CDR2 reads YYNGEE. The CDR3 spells CASSVGLAGRGTDTQYF. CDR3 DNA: TGTGCCAGCAGCGTTGGACTAGCGGGGCGGGGCACAGATACGCAGTATTTT.

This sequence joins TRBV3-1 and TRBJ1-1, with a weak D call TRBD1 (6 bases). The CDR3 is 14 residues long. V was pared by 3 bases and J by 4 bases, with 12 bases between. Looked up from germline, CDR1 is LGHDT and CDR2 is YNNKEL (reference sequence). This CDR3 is CASSQQGLGTEAFF. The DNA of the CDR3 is TGTGCCAGCAGCCAGCAGGGGCTGGGCACTGAAGCTTTCTTT.

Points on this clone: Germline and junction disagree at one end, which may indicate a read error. CDR3 amino acids: CASSLAGTGEPFF. The CDR3 DNA sequence: TGCGCCAGCAGCTTGGCGGGCACAGGGGAGCCGTTTTTT. The J gene is TRBJ2-2, the V gene TRBV5-1; 7 nucleotides match TRBD1. Germline CDR1 is SGHRS and CDR2 is YFSETQ. The CDR3 has 13 residues.

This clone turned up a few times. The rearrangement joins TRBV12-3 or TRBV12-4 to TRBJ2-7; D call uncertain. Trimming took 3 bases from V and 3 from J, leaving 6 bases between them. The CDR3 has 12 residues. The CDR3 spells CASSLTRYEQYF. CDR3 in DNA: TGTGCCAGCAGTTTGACGCGCTACGAGCAGTACTTC.

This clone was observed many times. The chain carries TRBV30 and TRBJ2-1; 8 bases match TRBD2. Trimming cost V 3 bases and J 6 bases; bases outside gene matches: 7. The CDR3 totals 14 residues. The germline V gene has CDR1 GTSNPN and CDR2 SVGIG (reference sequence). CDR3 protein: CAWRSGRESNEQFF. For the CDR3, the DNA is TGTGCCTGGAGAAGCGGGAGAGAGAGCAATGAGCAGTTCTTC.

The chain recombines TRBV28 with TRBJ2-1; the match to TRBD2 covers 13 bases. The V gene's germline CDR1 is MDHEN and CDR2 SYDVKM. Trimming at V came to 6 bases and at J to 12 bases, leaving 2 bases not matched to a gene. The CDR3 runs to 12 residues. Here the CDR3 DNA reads TGTGCCAGCAGCAGACTAGCGGGAGGGCAGTTCTTC. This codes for CASSRLAGGQFF.

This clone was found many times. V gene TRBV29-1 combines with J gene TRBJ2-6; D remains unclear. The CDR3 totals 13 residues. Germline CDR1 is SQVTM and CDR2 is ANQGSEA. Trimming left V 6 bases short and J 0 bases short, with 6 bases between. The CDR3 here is CSVSDSGANVLTF. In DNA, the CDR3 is TGCAGCGTGTCCGACTCTGGGGCCAACGTCCTGACTTTC. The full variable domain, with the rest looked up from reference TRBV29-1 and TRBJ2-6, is SAVISQKPSRDICQRGTSLTIQCQVDSQVTMMFWYRQQPGQSLTLIATANQGSEATYESGFVIDKFPISRPNLTFSTLTVSNMSPEDSSIYLCSVSDSGANVLTFGAGSRLTVL.

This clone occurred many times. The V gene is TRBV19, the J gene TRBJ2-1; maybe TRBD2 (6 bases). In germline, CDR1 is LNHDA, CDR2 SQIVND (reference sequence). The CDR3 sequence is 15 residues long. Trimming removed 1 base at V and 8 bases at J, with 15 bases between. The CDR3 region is CASSIGGWGDDEQFF. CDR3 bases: TGTGCCAGTAGTATAGGGGGTTGGGGGGACGATGAGCAGTTCTTC.

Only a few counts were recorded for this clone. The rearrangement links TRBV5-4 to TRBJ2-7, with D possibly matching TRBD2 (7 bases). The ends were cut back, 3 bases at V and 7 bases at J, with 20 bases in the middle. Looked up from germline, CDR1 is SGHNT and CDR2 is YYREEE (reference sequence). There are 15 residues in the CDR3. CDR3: CASSSEGGGLGEQYF. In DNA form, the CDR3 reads TGTGCCAGCAGCTCGGAGGGAGGGGGTCTCGGTGAGCAGTACTTC.

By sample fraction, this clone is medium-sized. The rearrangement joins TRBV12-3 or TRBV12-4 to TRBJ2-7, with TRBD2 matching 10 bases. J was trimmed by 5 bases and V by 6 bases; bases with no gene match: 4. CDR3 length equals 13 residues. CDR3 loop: CASRITSGDEQYF. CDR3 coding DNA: TGTGCCAGCAGGATAACTAGCGGGGACGAGCAGTACTTC.

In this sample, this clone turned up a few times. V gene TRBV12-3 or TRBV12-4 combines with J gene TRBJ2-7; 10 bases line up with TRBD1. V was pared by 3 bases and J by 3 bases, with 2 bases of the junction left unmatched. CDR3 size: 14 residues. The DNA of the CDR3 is TGTGCCAGCAGTTTCGGGACAGGGGTCTACGAGCAGTACTTC. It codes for CASSFGTGVYEQYF.

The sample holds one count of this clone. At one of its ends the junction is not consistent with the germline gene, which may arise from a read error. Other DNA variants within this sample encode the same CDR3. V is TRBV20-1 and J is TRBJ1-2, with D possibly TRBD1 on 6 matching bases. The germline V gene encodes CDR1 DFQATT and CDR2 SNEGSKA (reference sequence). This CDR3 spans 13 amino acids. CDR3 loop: CSAPLGRGYGYTF. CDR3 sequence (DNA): TGCAGTGCCCCCCTAGGCAGGGGCTATGGATACACTTTC.

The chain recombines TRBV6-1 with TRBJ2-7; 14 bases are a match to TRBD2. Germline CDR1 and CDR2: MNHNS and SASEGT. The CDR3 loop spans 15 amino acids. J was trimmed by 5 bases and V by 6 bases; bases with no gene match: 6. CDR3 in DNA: TGTGCCAGCAGGCAGACTAGCGGGAGGGCCGACGAGCAGTACTTC. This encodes CASRQTSGRADEQYF.

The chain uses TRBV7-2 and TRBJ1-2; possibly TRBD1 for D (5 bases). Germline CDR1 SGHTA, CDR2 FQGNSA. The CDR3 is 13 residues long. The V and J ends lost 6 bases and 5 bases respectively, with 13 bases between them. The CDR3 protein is CASRQDQMYGYTF. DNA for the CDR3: TGTGCCAGCAGACAGGACCAAATGTATGGCTACACCTTC.

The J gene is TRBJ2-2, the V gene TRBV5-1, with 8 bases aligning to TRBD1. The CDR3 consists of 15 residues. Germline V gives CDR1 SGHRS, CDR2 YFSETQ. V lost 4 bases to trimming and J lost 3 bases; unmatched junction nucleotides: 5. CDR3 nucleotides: TGCGCCAGCAGCAAACGGACAGGGTACACCGGGGAGCTGTTTTTT. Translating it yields CASSKRTGYTGELFF. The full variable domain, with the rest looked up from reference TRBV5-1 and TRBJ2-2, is KAGVTQTPRYLIKTRGQQVTLSCSPISGHRSVSWYQQTPGQGLQFLFEYFSETQRNKGNFPGRFSGRQFSNSRSEMNVSTLELGDSALYLCASSKRTGYTGELFFGEGSRLTVL.

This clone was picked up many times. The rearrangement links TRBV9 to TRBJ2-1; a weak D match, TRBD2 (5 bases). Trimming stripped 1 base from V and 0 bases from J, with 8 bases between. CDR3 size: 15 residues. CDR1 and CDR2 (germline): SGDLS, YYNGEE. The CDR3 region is CASSVSGSSYNEQFF. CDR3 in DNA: TGTGCCAGCAGCGTAAGCGGTAGCTCCTACAATGAGCAGTTCTTC.